This entry describes one T cell receptor (beta chain). The antigen is undetermined. Peripheral blood genomic DNA, not sorted cells or RNA, was the template. This sample was taken from a study of T cell repertoires in aging, cancer and after chemotherapy. The V end lost 3 bases, the J end lost 2 bases, and 8 bases lay between the germline ends. The CDR3 loop spans 14 amino acids. Per the germline V gene, CDR1 is KGHDR and CDR2 is SFDVKD. A mixed TRB-A/B primer pool amplified rearranged TRB by multiplex touch-down PCR. TCRdb ran MiXCR on the multiplex PCR reads and lists one entry per CDR3 protein. The table lists 4,500 to 5,500 distinct CDR3 sequences, approximately 30% of them singletons. Study-level results: No conclusions about immunological memory after chemotherapy can be drawn from the repertoire data. Across the chemotherapy interval, each cancer cohort showed higher median generation probability, suggesting thymic rebound. In healthy donors, age-related TCR diversity loss mainly reflected lost richness.

The chain combines TRBV24-1 with TRBJ2-3; D not resolved. Sequencing used blood. This TCR derives from a human donor with a blood cancer. The donor label of this sample is uncertain. This CDR3 reads CATSDPTVTDTQYF. In nucleotides, the CDR3 is TGTGCCACCAGTGATCCGACCGTCACAGATACGCAGTATTTT.